Sequencing of this T cell receptor beta chain was carried out in a study of technical replicates of blood from four donors. The CDR3 extends over 12 amino acids. Germline V lookup: CDR1 MNHNY, CDR2 SVGAGI (reference sequence). V dropped 5 bases and J dropped 11 bases, with 15 bases sitting between them. Libraries were prepared by immunoSEQ multiplex PCR; TCRdb keeps only in-frame clonotypes and omits some of them. The sample has about 80,000 clones, roughly 97% seen once. The chain links TRBV6-6 to TRBJ1-1; perhaps TRBD1 as D (6 bases). Source material: T cells isolated from PBMCs. The sequence was collected from a human donor in good health. The CDR3 loop is CASSSDRLMAFF. The CDR3 DNA follows: TGTGCCAGCAGTAGTGACAGGTTAATGGCTTTCTTT.